These 10 T cell receptor beta chains came from one sample sequenced in a study of response to subunit inactivated influenza vaccine. One entry per CDR3 protein, called by TCRdb with MiXCR from the RT-PCR reads. In the table there are about 530,000 distinct CDR3 sequences, over 10% of which are singletons. The specimen comprised PBMCs from blood, sampled about 40 days after vaccination. These receptors originate from a man in his forties or fifties who received an inactivated influenza vaccine.

This clonotype was counted many times. The chain carries TRBV4-3 and TRBJ2-1; D call uncertain. This CDR3 is 14 amino acids long. V lost 1 base, J lost 1 base, and 5 bases lay in between. Per germline, CDR1 LGHNA and CDR2 YSLEER. The CDR3 coding sequence is TGCGCCAGCAGCCAAGTTGTGTCCTACAATGAGCAGTTCTTC. It codes for CASSQVVSYNEQFF.

In nucleotides, the CDR3 is TGTGCCAGCAGCTTGGGCACCGGGGCTGTGGAGTACTTC. It encodes CASSLGTGAVEYF. The rearrangement links TRBV5-5 to TRBJ2-7; either TRBD1 or TRBD2 may supply D (5 bases each). Germline CDR1 and CDR2: SGHKS and YYEKEE (reference sequence). Trimming removed 0 bases from V and 11 bases from J, with 15 bases in between. This CDR3 spans 13 amino acids.

This clonotype has more than one count but fewer than ten. The DNA for the CDR3 is TGCAGTGTTCGCAATAGCGGGGGGGCTCGAGAGCAGTACTTC. Translating gives CSVRNSGGAREQYF. This chain links TRBV20-1 with TRBJ2-7, with 11 bases that match TRBD2. V lost 7 bases and J lost 7; bases outside the gene matches: 12. The CDR3 length is 14 residues. The germline V gene encodes CDR1 DFQATT and CDR2 SNEGSKA (reference sequence).

This clonotype was picked up a small number of times. This rearrangement joins TRBV28 to TRBJ2-7; TRBD1 aligns across 11 bases. The germline V gene encodes CDR1 MDHEN and CDR2 SYDVKM. Trimming took 7 bases from V and 4 from J; bases not matched to a gene: 9. The CDR3 extends over 15 amino acids. Here the CDR3 reads CASTLIRDRGYEQYF. The CDR3 DNA sequence: TGTGCCAGCACCCTGATCCGGGACAGGGGGTACGAGCAGTACTTC.

At least ten counts were recorded for this clonotype. The V call is TRBV15, the J call TRBJ2-5; D is ambiguous. The V end lost 4 bases, the J end lost 5 bases, and 11 bases lay between the germline ends. Germline V CDR1 and CDR2: LNHNV, YYDKDF (reference sequence). CDR3 length equals 13 residues. For the CDR3, the DNA is TGTGCCACCAGCATGAAGAGGCGGGAGACCCAGTACTTC. This translates into CATSMKRRETQYF.

The table lists this clonotype with a few counts. V is TRBV5-6 and J is TRBJ2-5, with a tentative D call TRBD1 (5 bases). The V and J ends lost 3 bases and 3 bases respectively, with 27 bases between them. The CDR3 is made up of 19 amino acids. Germline assignment: CDR1 SGHDT and CDR2 YYEEEE. The CDR3 here is CASSSLGFRPGAREETQYF. CDR3 coding DNA: TGTGCCAGCAGCTCGCTGGGGTTTAGACCTGGGGCAAGGGAAGAGACCCAGTACTTC.

The genes are TRBV2 and TRBJ2-2; 15 bases align to TRBD2. The germline V gene encodes CDR1 SNHLY and CDR2 FYNNEI. V gave up 8 bases and J gave up 5 bases; unmatched junction bases: 0. This CDR3 contains 14 residues. The CDR3 DNA sequence: TGTGCCAGCGGACTAGCGGGAGGGACCGGGGAGCTGTTTTTT. It specifies CASGLAGGTGELFF. Drawing the rest from reference TRBV2 and TRBJ2-2, the complete variable domain is EPEVTQTPSHQVTQMGQEVILRCVPISNHLYFYWYRQILGQKVEFLVSFYNNEISEKSEIFDDQFSVERPDGSNFTLKIRSTKLEDSAMYFCASGLAGGTGELFFGEGSRLTVL.

This clonotype came up a few times. The rearrangement joins TRBV9 to TRBJ2-1; 7 nucleotides match TRBD2. CDR3 length: 16 amino acids. CDR1 and CDR2 from the germline V gene are SGDLS and YYNGEE. Trimming took 0 bases from V and 4 from J; bases not matched to a gene: 7. CDR3 residues: CASSVERGSPYNEQFF. In DNA form, the CDR3 reads TGTGCCAGCAGCGTAGAGCGGGGTTCTCCATACAATGAGCAGTTCTTC.

The V gene is TRBV5-6, the J gene TRBJ2-6, with D unclear. Trimming took off 1 base at V and 4 bases at J, with 18 bases between the two ends. The V gene's germline CDR1 is SGHDT and CDR2 YYEEEE. The CDR3 totals 18 residues. The CDR3 loop is CASSLTKARLSGANVLTF. The CDR3 bases are TGTGCCAGCAGCTTGACGAAGGCGCGACTCTCCGGGGCCAACGTCCTGACTTTC.

The chain joins TRBV5-6 to TRBJ2-7, with D possibly TRBD2 on 5 matching bases. In germline, CDR1 is SGHDT, CDR2 YYEEEE. This CDR3 spans 12 amino acids. Trimming removed 2 bases from V and 9 bases from J, with 12 bases in between. The CDR3 nucleotides read TGTGCCAGCAGCTTCGCGGGCGGTGGGCAGTACTTC. Translation gives CASSFAGGGQYF.